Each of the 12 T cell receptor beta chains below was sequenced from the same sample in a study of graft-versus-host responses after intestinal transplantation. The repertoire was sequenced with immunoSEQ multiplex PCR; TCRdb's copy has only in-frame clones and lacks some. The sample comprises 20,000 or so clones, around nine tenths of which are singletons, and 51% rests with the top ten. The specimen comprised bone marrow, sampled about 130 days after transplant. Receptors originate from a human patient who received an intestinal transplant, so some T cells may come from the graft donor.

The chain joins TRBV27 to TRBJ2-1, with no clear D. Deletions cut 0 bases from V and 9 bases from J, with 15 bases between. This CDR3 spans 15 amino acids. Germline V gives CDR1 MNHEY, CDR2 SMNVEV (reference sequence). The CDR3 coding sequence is TGTGCCAGCAGTTTATCCAACCTACACCAAGGTGAGCAGTTCTTC. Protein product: CASSLSNLHQGEQFF.

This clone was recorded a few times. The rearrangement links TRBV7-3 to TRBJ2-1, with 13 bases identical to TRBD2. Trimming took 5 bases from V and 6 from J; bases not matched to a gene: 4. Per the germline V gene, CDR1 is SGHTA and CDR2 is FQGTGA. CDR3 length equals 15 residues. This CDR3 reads CASSTGTSGINEQFF. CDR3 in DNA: TGTGCCAGCAGCACCGGGACTAGCGGGATCAATGAGCAGTTCTTC.

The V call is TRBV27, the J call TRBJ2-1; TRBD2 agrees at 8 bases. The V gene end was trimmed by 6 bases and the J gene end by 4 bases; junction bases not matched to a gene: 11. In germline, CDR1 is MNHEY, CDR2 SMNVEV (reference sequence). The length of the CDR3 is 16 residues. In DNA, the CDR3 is TGTGCCAGCAGGAATAGCGGGAAAAGCCGGTACAATGAGCAGTTCTTC. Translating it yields CASRNSGKSRYNEQFF.

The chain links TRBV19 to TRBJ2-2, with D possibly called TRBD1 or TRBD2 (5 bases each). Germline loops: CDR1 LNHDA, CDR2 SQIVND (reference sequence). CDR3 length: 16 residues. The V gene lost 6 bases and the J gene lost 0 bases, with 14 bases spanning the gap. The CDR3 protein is CASSPYGTANTGELFF. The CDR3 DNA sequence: TGTGCCAGTAGCCCCTACGGGACGGCGAACACCGGGGAGCTGTTTTTT.

This CDR3 reads CASSQGGGSTEAFF. The CDR3 DNA follows: TGTGCCAGCTCCCAAGGGGGGGGCTCGACTGAAGCTTTCTTT. The chain combines TRBV18 with TRBJ1-1; D is possibly TRBD1 (6 bases). The CDR3 extends over 14 amino acids. The germline gives CDR1 KGHSH, CDR2 LQKENI. V dropped 6 bases and J dropped 5 bases, with 16 bases sitting between them.

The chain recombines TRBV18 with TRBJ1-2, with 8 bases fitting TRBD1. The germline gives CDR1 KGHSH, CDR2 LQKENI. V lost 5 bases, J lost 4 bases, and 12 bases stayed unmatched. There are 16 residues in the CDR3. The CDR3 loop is CASSEYHTGGGYGYTF. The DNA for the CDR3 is TGTGCCAGCTCAGAATATCATACAGGGGGAGGCTATGGCTACACCTTC.

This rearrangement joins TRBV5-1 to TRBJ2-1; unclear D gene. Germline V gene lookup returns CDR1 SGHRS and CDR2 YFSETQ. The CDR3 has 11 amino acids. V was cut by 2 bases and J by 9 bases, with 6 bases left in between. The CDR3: CASSLFGEQFF. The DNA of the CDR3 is TGCGCCAGCAGCTTATTCGGTGAGCAGTTCTTC.

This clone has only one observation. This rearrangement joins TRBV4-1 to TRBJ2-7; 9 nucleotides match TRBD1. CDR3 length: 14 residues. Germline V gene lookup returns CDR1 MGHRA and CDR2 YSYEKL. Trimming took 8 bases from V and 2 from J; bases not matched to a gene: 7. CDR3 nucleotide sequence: TGCGCCAGCGGTACTACAGGGGGCACCTACGAGCAGTACTTC. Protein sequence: CASGTTGGTYEQYF.

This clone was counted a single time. The CDR3, as DNA: TGTGCCAGCAGCTTAGGTTTCGCAGATACGCAGTATTTT. Protein: CASSLGFADTQYF. V and J are TRBV7-9 and TRBJ2-3; D gene ambiguous. V shed 1 base and J shed 4 bases, with 6 bases lying between them. The CDR3 has 13 amino acids. Germline lookup yields CDR1 SEHNR and CDR2 FQNEAQ (reference sequence).

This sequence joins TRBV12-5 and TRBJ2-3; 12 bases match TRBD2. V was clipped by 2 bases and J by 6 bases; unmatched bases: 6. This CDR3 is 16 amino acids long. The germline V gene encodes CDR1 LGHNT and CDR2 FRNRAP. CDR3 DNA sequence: TGTGCTAGTGGTTTGAGACTAGCGGGAGTGTTGGATACGCAGTATTTT. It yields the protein CASGLRLAGVLDTQYF.

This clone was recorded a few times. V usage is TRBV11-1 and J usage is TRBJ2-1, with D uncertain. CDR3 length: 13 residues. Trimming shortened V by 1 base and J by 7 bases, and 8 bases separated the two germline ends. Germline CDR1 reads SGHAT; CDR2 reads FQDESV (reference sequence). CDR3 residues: CASSLVPINEQFF. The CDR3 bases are TGTGCCAGCAGCTTAGTACCAATAAATGAGCAGTTCTTC.

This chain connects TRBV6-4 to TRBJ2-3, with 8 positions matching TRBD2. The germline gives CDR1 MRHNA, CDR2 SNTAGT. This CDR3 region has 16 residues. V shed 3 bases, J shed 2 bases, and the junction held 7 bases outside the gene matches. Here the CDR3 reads CASSESAGGSTDTQYF. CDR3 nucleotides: TGTGCCAGCAGTGAATCCGCGGGAGGTTCCACAGATACGCAGTATTTT.